This record covers a single TCR beta chain. The authors prepared the TCRbeta library with unique molecular identifiers. A single record per CDR3 protein comes from TCRdb applying MiXCR to the PCR reads. Among about 610,000 distinct CDR3 sequences, roughly a tenth were seen once, and the ten largest hold approximately 4.1%. These data belong to a study of T-cell reconstitution after alpha-beta-depleted transplantation in children. Germline CDR1 is SGHTA and CDR2 is FQGNSA. The V and J ends lost 3 bases and 0 bases respectively, with 15 bases between them. The CDR3 sequence is 17 residues long. The sequence was collected from a human donor who donated a stem cell graft to a child with acute myeloid leukemia. This chain connects TRBV7-2 to TRBJ2-4; D gene uncertain. The sequences come from PBMCs from the stem cell graft donor, collected from the stem cell graft. In DNA, the CDR3 is TGTGCCAGCAGCTTGCCTGACACAAACCTAGCCAAAAACATTCAGTACTTC. Translating gives CASSLPDTNLAKNIQYF.